This passage covers 23 T cell receptor beta chains from one sample sequenced in a study of cytomegalovirus exposure and HLA in healthy donors. Primers: 60 Vbeta forward and 13 Jbeta reverse. The protocol was immunoSEQ multiplex PCR, while the TCRdb copy is restricted to in-frame clones and leaves out a portion. Of about 160,000 clones in the sample, around 80% are singletons; the top ten hold around 6.7%. The sample comprised PBMCs. The receptors come from a woman in her twenties or thirties in good health and CMV-seropositive.

V and J are TRBV6-6 and TRBJ2-6; TRBD1 agrees at 8 bases. V trimming: 2 bases; J trimming: 2 bases; junction bases outside the gene matches: 2. The length of the CDR3 is 16 residues. Germline-derived CDR1 and CDR2 are MNHNY and SVGAGI (reference sequence). The CDR3 DNA reads TGTGCCAGCAGTTACCCGACAGGGGCTGGGGCCAACGTCCTGACTTTC. It is translated as CASSYPTGAGANVLTF.

This chain's CDR3 is CATGGGGSRGYNEQFF. Written as DNA, the CDR3 is TGTGCCACAGGGGGAGGAGGGTCTCGGGGATACAATGAGCAGTTCTTC. The V call is TRBV10-3, the J call TRBJ2-1; the D gene is possibly TRBD1 (7 bases). The CDR3 sequence is 16 residues long. Germline CDR1 is ENHRY and CDR2 is SYGVKD. The germline V and J ends were trimmed by 10 bases and 4 bases, with 23 bases remaining between them.

This chain connects TRBV5-6 to TRBJ1-2; 7 bases align to TRBD1. J was trimmed by 3 bases and V by 2 bases; bases with no gene match: 4. The germline V gene has CDR1 SGHDT and CDR2 YYEEEE. The CDR3 is 14 amino acids. The CDR3 coding sequence is TGTGCCAGCAGCTTCGGACAGGCCTACTATGGCTACACCTTC. Translation: CASSFGQAYYGYTF.

The gene calls are TRBV5-1 and TRBJ2-1; 8 bases map to TRBD1. CDR1 is SGHRS and CDR2 is YFSETQ in the germline V gene. The CDR3 sequence is 15 residues long. With V trimmed by 5 bases and J by 8 bases, 12 bases remained unmatched. The DNA for the CDR3 is TGCGCCAGCAGATTGCAGGGGGCAGTTATCGATGAGCAGTTCTTC. Translated, it gives CASRLQGAVIDEQFF.

This clone was seen a handful of times. The gene calls are TRBV7-9 and TRBJ1-1; D may be TRBD1 (6 bases). The CDR3 contains 14 residues. CDR1 is SEHNR, CDR2 FQNEAQ, per germline (reference sequence). The V and J ends lost 5 bases and 3 bases respectively, with 13 bases between them. The CDR3 here is CASSRDTLDTEAFF. CDR3 in DNA: TGTGCCAGCAGCAGGGACACCTTAGACACTGAAGCTTTCTTT.

This clone was counted between two and nine times. The chain employs TRBV23-1 and TRBJ1-5; D might be TRBD1 (5 bases). TRBV23-1 belongs to the ORF category, with a function that is uncertain. Trimming took off 0 bases at V and 0 bases at J, with 12 bases between the two ends. This CDR3 comprises 17 residues. The CDR3 DNA reads as TGCGCCAGCAGTCAATCAGCAGGGTCATATAGCAATCAGCCCCAGCATTTT. Translation gives CASSQSAGSYSNQPQHF.

CDR3 DNA sequence: TGTGCCAGCAGTTTTAGTTTTAGCAATCAGCCCCAGCATTTT. Encoded protein: CASSFSFSNQPQHF. J is TRBJ1-5 and V is TRBV28; D is unclear. Trimming shortened V by 3 bases and J by 0 bases, and 6 bases separated the two germline ends. Germline-derived CDR1 and CDR2 are MDHEN and SYDVKM. The CDR3 is 14 amino acids.

This clone has just a few counts. The chain links TRBV4-1 to TRBJ2-1; 7 bases are a match to TRBD2. The CDR3 consists of 17 residues. V trimming: 1 base; J trimming: 0 bases; junction bases outside the gene matches: 6. Germline V gene data show CDR1 as MGHRA and CDR2 as YSYEKL. In nucleotides, the CDR3 is TGCGCCAGCAGCCAAGGACCTCAGCGGGGCTCCTACAATGAGCAGTTCTTC. It is translated as CASSQGPQRGSYNEQFF.

The chain has TRBV11-2 and TRBJ2-1, with D uncertain. V was pared by 8 bases and J by 5 bases, with 16 bases between. This CDR3 has 14 residues. Germline values: CDR1 SGHAT, CDR2 FQNNGV. The DNA for the CDR3 is TGTGCCAGCGGCGTCGGAGTACCTAACAATGAGCAGTTCTTC. Its protein product is CASGVGVPNNEQFF. The variable domain in full, with the rest retrieved from reference TRBV11-2 and TRBJ2-1, is EAGVAQSPRYKIIEKRQSVAFWCNPISGHATLYWYQQILGQGPKLLIQFQNNGVVDDSQLPKDRFSAERLKGVDSTLKIQPAKLEDSAVYLCASGVGVPNNEQFFGPGTRLTVL.

V usage is TRBV7-2 and J usage is TRBJ2-1; 9 bases line up with TRBD2. The CDR3 totals 14 residues. Looked up from germline, CDR1 is SGHTA and CDR2 is FQGNSA. Germline trimming cut 5 bases from V and 8 bases from J; bases unmatched to any gene: 7. The CDR3 nucleotides are TGTGCCAGCAGCCCAGGCGGGGGGGCGGATGAGCAGTTCTTC. It encodes CASSPGGGADEQFF.

This clone came up once. This sequence joins TRBV2 and TRBJ2-7, with 9 bases matching TRBD1. Germline assignment: CDR1 SNHLY and CDR2 FYNNEI. The CDR3 runs to 14 residues. Trimming removed 7 bases from V and 4 bases from J; junction bases left unmatched: 8. CDR3 protein: CASIKRGQGYEQYF. The CDR3 nucleotides are TGTGCCAGCATAAAAAGGGGACAGGGTTACGAGCAGTACTTC.

Comments on this clone: At one boundary the junction diverges from the germline segment, which might be a read error. The rearrangement uses TRBV9 and TRBJ1-1, with a tentative D call TRBD1 (6 bases). In germline, CDR1 is SGDLS, CDR2 YYNGEE. CDR3 length: 13 amino acids. As DNA, the CDR3 is TGTGCCAGCAGCGTTGAGCCGGGACATGAAGTTTTCTTT. It translates to CASSVEPGHEVFF.

This rearrangement joins TRBV6-5 to TRBJ2-7; 7 bases match TRBD1. CDR1 and CDR2 (germline): MNHEY, SVGAGI. This CDR3 is built from 15 residues. Unmatched junction bases numbered 9, after V lost 0 bases and J lost 7 bases. CDR3 protein: CASSYSGTDKWEQYF. Written as DNA, the CDR3 is TGTGCCAGCAGTTACTCTGGGACAGATAAGTGGGAGCAGTACTTC.

The CDR3 DNA sequence: TGTGCCAGCAGCTTAGGTCCGGTGCAGGGGAGCTCCTACGAGCAGTACTTC. Encoded protein: CASSLGPVQGSSYEQYF. This sequence joins TRBV13 and TRBJ2-7; the D gene is possibly TRBD1 (6 bases). V dropped 0 bases and J dropped 0 bases, with 15 bases sitting between them. Germline V gene data show CDR1 as PRHDT and CDR2 as FYEKMQ (reference sequence). This CDR3 comprises 17 residues.

The sample holds one count of this clone. The chain joins TRBV27 to TRBJ1-5, with 9 positions matching TRBD1. With 5 bases clipped from V and 5 bases from J, the junction kept 7 bases outside the gene matches. This CDR3 has 15 residues. Germline V gene data show CDR1 as MNHEY and CDR2 as SMNVEV (reference sequence). CDR3 amino acids: CASSILGQGYQPQHF. The CDR3 coding sequence is TGTGCCAGCAGTATCTTGGGACAGGGATATCAGCCCCAGCATTTT.

The chain carries TRBV29-1 and TRBJ2-1; possibly TRBD2 for D (6 bases). The CDR3 is made up of 15 amino acids. Germline-derived CDR1 and CDR2 are SQVTM and ANQGSEA. Trimming cost V 4 bases and J 7 bases, with 20 bases left between them. CDR3 coding DNA: TGCAGCGTTGGGACGGCGTGGGGCGCGGGGAATGAGCAGTTCTTC. Protein product: CSVGTAWGAGNEQFF.

The gene calls are TRBV6-1 and TRBJ1-2, with D tentatively TRBD1 (5 bases). Germline assignment: CDR1 MNHNS and CDR2 SASEGT. There are 13 residues in the CDR3. V lost 10 bases to trimming and J lost 1 base, with 13 bases between them. CDR3 DNA: TGTGCCACCATTCCGACAGATAACTATGGCTACACCTTC. It is translated as CATIPTDNYGYTF.

The rearrangement joins TRBV4-2 to TRBJ1-2; 7 bases map to TRBD1. V shed 1 base and J 4 bases; nucleotides not matched to a gene: 6. Germline lookup yields CDR1 LGHNA and CDR2 YNFKEQ. The CDR3 has 15 residues. The CDR3 here is CASSQGGGRGYGYTF. CDR3 in DNA: TGTGCCAGCAGCCAAGGAGGGGGCCGGGGCTATGGCTACACCTTC.

This chain links TRBV7-2 with TRBJ1-2; 9 bases are shared with TRBD1. Germline V CDR1 and CDR2: SGHTA, FQGNSA. The CDR3 has 18 residues. The V segment lost 4 bases and the J segment 5 bases; nucleotides outside the gene matches: 17. The CDR3 DNA is TGTGCCAGCAGCTCTCCTGGACAGGGGATGGGGTTTGGGTATGGCTACACCTTC. Its translation: CASSSPGQGMGFGYGYTF.

The chain joins TRBV4-2 to TRBJ2-2; the match to TRBD1 covers 7 bases. Germline V CDR1 and CDR2: LGHNA, YNFKEQ. This CDR3 contains 12 residues. V gave up 6 bases and J gave up 15 bases; unmatched junction bases: 10. DNA of the CDR3: TGTGCCAGCAGAAAGACAGGGCAACGGGTGTTTTTT. It specifies CASRKTGQRVFF.

The V gene is TRBV6-5, the J gene TRBJ1-1; D perhaps matches TRBD1 (6 bases). The V gene lost 2 bases and the J gene lost 10 bases, with 14 bases spanning the gap. Per the germline V gene, CDR1 is MNHEY and CDR2 is SVGAGI. The CDR3 is 13 residues long. DNA of the CDR3: TGTGCCAGCAGTTACACGAGCTTGGGGGCAGCTTTCTTT. Residues: CASSYTSLGAAFF.

The CDR3 nucleotides read TGTGCCAGCAGCTTATCACTAGCGGGGTCAAGCGAGCAGTACTTC. This translates into CASSLSLAGSSEQYF. V gene TRBV7-9 combines with J gene TRBJ2-7; TRBD2 matches at 10 bases. Germline values: CDR1 SEHNR, CDR2 FQNEAQ (reference sequence). V lost 2 bases, J lost 6 bases, and 7 bases stayed unmatched. This CDR3 contains 15 residues.

V and J are TRBV30 and TRBJ1-1; tentative D call: TRBD1 (6 bases). The ends were cut back, 6 bases at V and 4 bases at J, with 12 bases in the middle. Germline CDR1 is GTSNPN and CDR2 is SVGIG (reference sequence). The CDR3 length is 12 residues. For the CDR3, the DNA is TGTGCCTGTACACAGGGAACCACTGAAGCTTTCTTT. Protein product: CACTQGTTEAFF.